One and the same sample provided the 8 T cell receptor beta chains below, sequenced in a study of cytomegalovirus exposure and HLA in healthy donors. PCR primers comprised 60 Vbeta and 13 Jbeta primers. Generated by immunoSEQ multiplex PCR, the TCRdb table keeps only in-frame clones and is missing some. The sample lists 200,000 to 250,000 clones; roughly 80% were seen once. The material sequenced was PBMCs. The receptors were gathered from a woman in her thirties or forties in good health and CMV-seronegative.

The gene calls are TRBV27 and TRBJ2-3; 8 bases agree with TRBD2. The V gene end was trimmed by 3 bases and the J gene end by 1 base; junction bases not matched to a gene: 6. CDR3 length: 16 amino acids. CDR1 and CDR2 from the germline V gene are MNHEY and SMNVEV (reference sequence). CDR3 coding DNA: TGTGCCAGCAGTTTCCCGAGCGGGAGTGGCACAGATACGCAGTATTTT. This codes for CASSFPSGSGTDTQYF.

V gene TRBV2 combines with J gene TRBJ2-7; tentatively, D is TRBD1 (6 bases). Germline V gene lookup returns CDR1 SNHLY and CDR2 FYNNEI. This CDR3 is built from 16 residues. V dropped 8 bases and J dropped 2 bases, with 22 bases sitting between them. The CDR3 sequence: CASLIWRQEMTYEQYF. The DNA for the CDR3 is TGTGCCAGCCTAATCTGGAGACAGGAGATGACCTACGAGCAGTACTTC.

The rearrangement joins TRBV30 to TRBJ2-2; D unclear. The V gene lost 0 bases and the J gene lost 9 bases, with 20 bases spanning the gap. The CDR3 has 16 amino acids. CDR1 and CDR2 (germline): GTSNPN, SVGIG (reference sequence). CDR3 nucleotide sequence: TGTGCCTGGAGTGTACGGTCCAGGCCCCTCTTTCGGGAGCTGTTTTTT. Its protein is CAWSVRSRPLFRELFF.

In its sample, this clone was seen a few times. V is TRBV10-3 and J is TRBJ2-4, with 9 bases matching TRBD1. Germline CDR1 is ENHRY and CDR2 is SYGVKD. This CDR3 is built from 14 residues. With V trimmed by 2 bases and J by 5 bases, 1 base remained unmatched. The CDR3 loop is CAISERTGENIQYF. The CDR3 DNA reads TGTGCCATCAGTGAGAGGACAGGGGAAAACATTCAGTACTTC.

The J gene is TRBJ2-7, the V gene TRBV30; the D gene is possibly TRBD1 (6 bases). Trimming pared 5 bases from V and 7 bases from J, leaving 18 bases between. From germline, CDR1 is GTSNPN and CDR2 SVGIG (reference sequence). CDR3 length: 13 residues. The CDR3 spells CAWDKTGPGEQYF. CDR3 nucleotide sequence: TGTGCCTGGGATAAGACAGGACCCGGGGAGCAGTACTTC.

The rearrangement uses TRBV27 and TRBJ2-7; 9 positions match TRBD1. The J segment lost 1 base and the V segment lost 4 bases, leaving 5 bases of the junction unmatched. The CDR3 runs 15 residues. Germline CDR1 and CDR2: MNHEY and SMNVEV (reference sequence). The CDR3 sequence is CASSSRQGGSYEQYF. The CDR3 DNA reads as TGTGCCAGCAGTTCGAGACAGGGGGGGTCCTACGAGCAGTACTTC.

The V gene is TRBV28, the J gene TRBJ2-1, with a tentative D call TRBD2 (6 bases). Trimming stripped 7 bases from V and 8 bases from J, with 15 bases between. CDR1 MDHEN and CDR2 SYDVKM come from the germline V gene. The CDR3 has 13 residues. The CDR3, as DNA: TGTGCCAGCATGCGGGGAGCGTGGGATGAGCAGTTCTTC. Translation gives CASMRGAWDEQFF.

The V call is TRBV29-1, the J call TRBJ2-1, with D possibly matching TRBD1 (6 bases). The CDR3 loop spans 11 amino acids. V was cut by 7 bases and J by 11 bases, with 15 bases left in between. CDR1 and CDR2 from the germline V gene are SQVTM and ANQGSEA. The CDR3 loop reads CSGYTQGKQFF. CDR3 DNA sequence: TGCAGCGGATACACTCAGGGGAAGCAGTTCTTC.